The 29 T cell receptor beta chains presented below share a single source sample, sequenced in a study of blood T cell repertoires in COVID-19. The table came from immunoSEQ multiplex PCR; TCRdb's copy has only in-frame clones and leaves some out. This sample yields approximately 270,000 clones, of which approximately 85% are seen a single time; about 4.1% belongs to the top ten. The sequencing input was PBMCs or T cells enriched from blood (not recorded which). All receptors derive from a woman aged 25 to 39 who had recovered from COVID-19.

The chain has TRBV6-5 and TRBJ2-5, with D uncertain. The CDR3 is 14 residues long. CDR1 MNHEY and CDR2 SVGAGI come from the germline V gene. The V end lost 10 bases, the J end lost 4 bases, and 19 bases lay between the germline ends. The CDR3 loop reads CATQKESLRETQYF. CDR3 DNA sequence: TGTGCCACCCAAAAAGAGAGCCTCCGAGAGACCCAGTACTTC.

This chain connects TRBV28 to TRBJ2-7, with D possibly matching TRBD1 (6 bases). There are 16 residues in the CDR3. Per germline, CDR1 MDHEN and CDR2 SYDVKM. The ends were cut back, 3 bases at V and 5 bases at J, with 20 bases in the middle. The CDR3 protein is CASSFLDRLNSNEQYF. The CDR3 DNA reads TGTGCCAGCAGTTTTCTGGACAGACTGAACAGCAACGAGCAGTACTTC.

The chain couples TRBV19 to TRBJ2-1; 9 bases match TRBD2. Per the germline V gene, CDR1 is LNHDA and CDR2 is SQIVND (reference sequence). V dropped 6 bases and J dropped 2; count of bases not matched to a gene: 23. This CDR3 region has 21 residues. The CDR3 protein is CASSPKPGGVSGRSTYNEQFF. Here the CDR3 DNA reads TGTGCCAGTAGCCCCAAACCTGGGGGAGTTAGCGGGAGATCCACCTACAATGAGCAGTTCTTC.

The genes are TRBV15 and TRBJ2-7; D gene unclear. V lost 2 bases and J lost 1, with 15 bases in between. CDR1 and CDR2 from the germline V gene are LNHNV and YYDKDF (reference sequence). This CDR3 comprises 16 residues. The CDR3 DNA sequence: TGTGCCACCAGCAGAATTCCCAGCGCTAGATCCTACGAGCAGTACTTC. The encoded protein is CATSRIPSARSYEQYF. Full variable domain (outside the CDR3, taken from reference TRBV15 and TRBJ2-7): DAMVIQNPRYQVTQFGKPVTLSCSQTLNHNVMYWYQQKSSQAPKLLFHYYDKDFNNEADTPDNFQSRRPNTSFCFLDIRSPGLGDTAMYLCATSRIPSARSYEQYFGPGTRLTVT.

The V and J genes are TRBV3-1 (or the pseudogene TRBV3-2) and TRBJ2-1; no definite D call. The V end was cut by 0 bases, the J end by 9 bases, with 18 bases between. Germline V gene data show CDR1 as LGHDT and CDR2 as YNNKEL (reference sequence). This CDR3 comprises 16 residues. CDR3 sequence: CASSQEWREAYGEQFF. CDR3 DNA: TGTGCCAGCAGCCAAGAATGGCGCGAGGCGTACGGTGAGCAGTTCTTC.

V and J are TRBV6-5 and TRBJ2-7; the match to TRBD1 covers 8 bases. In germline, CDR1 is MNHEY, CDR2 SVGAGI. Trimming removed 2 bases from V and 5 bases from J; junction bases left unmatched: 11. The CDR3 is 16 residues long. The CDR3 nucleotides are TGTGCCAGCAGTTACACAGGCGGGACAGGCGGGAACGAGCAGTACTTC. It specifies CASSYTGGTGGNEQYF.

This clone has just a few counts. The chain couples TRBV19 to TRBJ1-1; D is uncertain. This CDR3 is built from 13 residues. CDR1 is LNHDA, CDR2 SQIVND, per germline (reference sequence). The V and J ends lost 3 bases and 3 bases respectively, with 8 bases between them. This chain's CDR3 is CASSMRRDTEAFF. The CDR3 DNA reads TGTGCCAGTAGTATGCGCCGGGACACTGAAGCTTTCTTT.

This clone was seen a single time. CDR3 protein: CASKGPGETQYF. CDR3 sequence (DNA): TGTGCCAGCAAGGGGCCAGGAGAGACCCAGTACTTC. The chain recombines TRBV2 with TRBJ2-5; perhaps TRBD1 as D (5 bases). The V gene lost 7 bases and the J gene lost 4 bases, with 10 bases spanning the gap. The germline CDR1 and CDR2 sequences are SNHLY and FYNNEI. This CDR3 is built from 12 residues.

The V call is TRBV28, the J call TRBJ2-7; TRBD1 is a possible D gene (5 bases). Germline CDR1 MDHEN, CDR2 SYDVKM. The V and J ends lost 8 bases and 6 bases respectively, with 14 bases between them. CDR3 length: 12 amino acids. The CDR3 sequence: CASSDSRREQYF. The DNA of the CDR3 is TGTGCCAGCTCAGACAGCAGGCGCGAGCAGTACTTC.

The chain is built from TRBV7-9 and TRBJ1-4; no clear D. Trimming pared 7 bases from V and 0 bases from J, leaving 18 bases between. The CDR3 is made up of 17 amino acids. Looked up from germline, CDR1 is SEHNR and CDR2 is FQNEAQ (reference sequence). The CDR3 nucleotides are TGTGCCAGCACCCTGATGAAATTTGGCACAACTAATGAAAAACTGTTTTTT. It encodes CASTLMKFGTTNEKLFF.

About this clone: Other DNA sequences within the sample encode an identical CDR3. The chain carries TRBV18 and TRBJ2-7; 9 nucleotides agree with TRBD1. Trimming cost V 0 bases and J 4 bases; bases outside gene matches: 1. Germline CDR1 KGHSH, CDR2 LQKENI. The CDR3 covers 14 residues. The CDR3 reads CASSPPGQGYEQYF. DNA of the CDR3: TGTGCCAGCTCACCACCGGGACAGGGTTACGAGCAGTACTTC.

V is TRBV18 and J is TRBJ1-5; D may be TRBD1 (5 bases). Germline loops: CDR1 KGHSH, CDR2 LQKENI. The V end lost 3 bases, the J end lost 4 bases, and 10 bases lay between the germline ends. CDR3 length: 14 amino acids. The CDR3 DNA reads TGTGCCAGCTCACCTGGGGCAGGAAATCAGCCCCAGCATTTT. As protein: CASSPGAGNQPQHF.

In DNA, the CDR3 is TGTGCCAGCAGCTTTGGGACAGGTCAAGAGACCCAGTACTTC. As protein: CASSFGTGQETQYF. This chain uses TRBV7-2 with TRBJ2-5; 8 nucleotides line up with TRBD1. The CDR3 length is 14 residues. Trimming removed 3 bases from V and 2 bases from J; junction bases left unmatched: 2. Germline CDR1 is SGHTA and CDR2 is FQGNSA.

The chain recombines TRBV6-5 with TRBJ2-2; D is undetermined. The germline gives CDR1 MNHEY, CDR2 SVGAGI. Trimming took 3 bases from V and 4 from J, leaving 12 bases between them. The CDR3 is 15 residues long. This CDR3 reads CASSYAARSTGELFF. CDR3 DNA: TGTGCCAGCAGTTATGCGGCGCGTTCCACCGGGGAGCTGTTTTTT.

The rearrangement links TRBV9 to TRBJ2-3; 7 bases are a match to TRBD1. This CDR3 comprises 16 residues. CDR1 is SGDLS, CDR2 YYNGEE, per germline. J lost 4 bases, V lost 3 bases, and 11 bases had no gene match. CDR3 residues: CASSAQTGQGADTQYF. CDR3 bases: TGTGCCAGCAGCGCCCAGACAGGGCAGGGCGCAGATACGCAGTATTTT. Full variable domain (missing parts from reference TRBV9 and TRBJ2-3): DSGVTQTPKHLITATGQRVTLRCSPRSGDLSVYWYQQSLDQGLQFLIQYYNGEERAKGNILERFSAQQFPDLHSELNLSSLELGDSALYFCASSAQTGQGADTQYFGPGTRLTVL.

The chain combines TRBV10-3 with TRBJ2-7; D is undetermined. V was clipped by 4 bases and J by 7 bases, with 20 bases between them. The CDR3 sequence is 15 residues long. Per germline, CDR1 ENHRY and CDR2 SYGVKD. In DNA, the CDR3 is TGTGCCATCAGTGCTTTCTCAACCTTTGAGGCGGAGCAGTACTTC. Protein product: CAISAFSTFEAEQYF.

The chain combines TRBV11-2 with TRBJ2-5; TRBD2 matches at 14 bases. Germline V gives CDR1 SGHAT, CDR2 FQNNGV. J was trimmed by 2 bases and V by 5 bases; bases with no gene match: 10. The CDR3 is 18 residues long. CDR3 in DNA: TGTGCCAGCAGCGTAACGACTAGCGGGGGGGCCCGGCAAGAGACCCAGTACTTC. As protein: CASSVTTSGGARQETQYF.

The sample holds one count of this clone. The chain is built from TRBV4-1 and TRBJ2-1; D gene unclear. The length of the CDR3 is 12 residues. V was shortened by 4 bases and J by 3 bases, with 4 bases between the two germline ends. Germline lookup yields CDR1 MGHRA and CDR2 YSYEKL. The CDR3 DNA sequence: TGCGCCAGCAGCCTTAGCTACAATGAGCAGTTCTTC. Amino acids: CASSLSYNEQFF.

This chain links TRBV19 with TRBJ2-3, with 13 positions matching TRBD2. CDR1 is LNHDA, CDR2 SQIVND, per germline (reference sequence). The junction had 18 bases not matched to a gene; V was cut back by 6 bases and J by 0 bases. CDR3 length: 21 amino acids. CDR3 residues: CASRLTSTTSGRAESTDTQYF. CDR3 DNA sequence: TGTGCCAGTAGACTGACCTCAACCACTAGCGGGAGGGCTGAAAGCACAGATACGCAGTATTTT.

CDR3 DNA sequence: TGTGCCAGCAGCTACACCGGAGGGGCCTCCTACAATGAGCAGTTCTTC. This translates into CASSYTGGASYNEQFF. This chain connects TRBV11-2 to TRBJ2-1, with a tentative D call TRBD2 (6 bases). Trimming shortened V by 4 bases and J by 0 bases, and 13 bases separated the two germline ends. Germline lookup yields CDR1 SGHAT and CDR2 FQNNGV. The CDR3 is 16 amino acids.

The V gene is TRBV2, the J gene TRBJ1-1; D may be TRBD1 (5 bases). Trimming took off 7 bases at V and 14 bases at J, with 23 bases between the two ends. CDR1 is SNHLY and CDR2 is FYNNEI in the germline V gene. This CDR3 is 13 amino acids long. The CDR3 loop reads CASIPAPGDRGFF. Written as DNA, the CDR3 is TGTGCCAGCATTCCCGCCCCCGGGGACCGGGGGTTCTTT. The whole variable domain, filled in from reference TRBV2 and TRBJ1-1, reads EPEVTQTPSHQVTQMGQEVILRCVPISNHLYFYWYRQILGQKVEFLVSFYNNEISEKSEIFDDQFSVERPDGSNFTLKIRSTKLEDSAMYFCASIPAPGDRGFFGQGTRLTVV.

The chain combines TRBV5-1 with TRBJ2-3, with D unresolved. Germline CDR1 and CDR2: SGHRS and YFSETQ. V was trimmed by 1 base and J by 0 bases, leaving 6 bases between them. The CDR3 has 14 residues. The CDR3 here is CASSLIVSTDTQYF. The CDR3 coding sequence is TGCGCCAGCAGCTTGATAGTTAGCACAGATACGCAGTATTTT.

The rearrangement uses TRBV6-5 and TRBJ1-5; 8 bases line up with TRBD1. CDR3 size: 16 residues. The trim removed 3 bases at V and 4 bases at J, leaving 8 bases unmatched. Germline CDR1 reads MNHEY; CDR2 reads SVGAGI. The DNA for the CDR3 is TGTGCCAGCAGTTATAGGACAGGGATTTTTAATCAGCCCCAGCATTTT. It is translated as CASSYRTGIFNQPQHF.

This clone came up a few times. The CDR3 protein is CASRWTRGNQPQHF. The CDR3 DNA is TGTGCCAGTAGATGGACGAGGGGCAATCAGCCCCAGCATTTT. This chain links TRBV19 with TRBJ1-5, with D unresolved. The CDR3 extends over 14 amino acids. V was pared by 6 bases and J by 2 bases, with 11 bases between. Per germline, CDR1 LNHDA and CDR2 SQIVND (reference sequence). Full variable domain (remainder filled in from reference TRBV19 and TRBJ1-5): DGGITQSPKYLFRKEGQNVTLSCEQNLNHDAMYWYRQDPGQGLRLIYYSQIVNDFQKGDIAEGYSVSREKKESFPLTVTSAQKNPTAFYLCASRWTRGNQPQHFGDGTRLSIL.

The CDR3 DNA sequence: TGCGCCAGCAGGACGGACAGGGACGCCTACGAGCAGTACTTC. It specifies CASRTDRDAYEQYF. This chain joins TRBV5-1 and TRBJ2-7, with 8 bases identical to TRBD1. This CDR3 comprises 14 residues. Germline V gene lookup returns CDR1 SGHRS and CDR2 YFSETQ. Trimming cost V 5 bases and J 2 bases; bases outside gene matches: 6.

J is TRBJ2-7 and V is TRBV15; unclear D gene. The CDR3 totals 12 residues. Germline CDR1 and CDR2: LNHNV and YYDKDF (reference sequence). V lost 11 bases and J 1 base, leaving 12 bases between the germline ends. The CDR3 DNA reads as TGTGCCGCGGCGCACGGATCCTACGAGCAGTACTTC. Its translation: CAAAHGSYEQYF.

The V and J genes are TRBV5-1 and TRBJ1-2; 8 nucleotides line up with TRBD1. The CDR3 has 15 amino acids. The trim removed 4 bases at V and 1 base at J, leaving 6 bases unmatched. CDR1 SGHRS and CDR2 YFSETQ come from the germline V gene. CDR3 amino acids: CASSVDRANNYGYTF. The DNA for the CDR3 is TGCGCCAGCAGCGTGGACAGGGCCAATAACTATGGCTACACCTTC.

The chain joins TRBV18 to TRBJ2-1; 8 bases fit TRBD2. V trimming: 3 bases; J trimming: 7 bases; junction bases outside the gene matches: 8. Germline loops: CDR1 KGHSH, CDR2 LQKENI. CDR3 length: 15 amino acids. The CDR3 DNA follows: TGTGCCAGCTCACCCTCGGCGGGAGGATGGAATGAGCAGTTCTTC. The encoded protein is CASSPSAGGWNEQFF.

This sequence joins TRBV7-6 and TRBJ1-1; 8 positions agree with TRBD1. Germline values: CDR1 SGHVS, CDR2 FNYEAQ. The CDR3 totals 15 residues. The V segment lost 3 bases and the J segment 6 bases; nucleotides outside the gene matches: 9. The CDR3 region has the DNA TGTGCCAGCAGCTTTAACGCCGGGACAGGTGCTGAAGCTTTCTTT. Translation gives CASSFNAGTGAEAFF.